This entry features one TCR beta chain sequence. Which antigen it targets is not known. No much larger clone is present one base from it, and per-base qualities are unavailable. The entry originates in a study of blood T cell repertoires in COVID-19 (TCRdb year 2020). With respect to the entire study: The collaborator samples originated in the United States, Italy and Spain and spanned the acute and convalescent phases of COVID-19. The material from the prospective study consisted of cDNA or gDNA derived from T cells, B-cell-depleted T cells, or PBMCs. The dataset comprised deeply sampled blood TCRbeta repertoires from subjects exposed to, actively infected with, or recovered from COVID-19. The repertoires were released in a freely available public database meant as a resource for research on the immune response to SARS-CoV-2. The samples were drawn from two sources: the first 160 participants of the ongoing ImmuneRACE study, and over 1,000 subjects contributed by 6 global collaborators. Sample metadata almost always included a de-identified subject ID, COVID-19 status, age in years and sex. HLA class I and class II types, where available, came from metadata supplied by the sample provider rather than from assay-based typing.

Participants in the prospective study were enrolled through a virtual design, were aged about 18 to 100 years, and lived in 20 to 30 United States geographic areas. Cohort assignment in the prospective study relied on participant-reported clinical history from a screening survey and a study questionnaire. For ImmuneRACE Cohort 3, a participant was defined as recovered based on two consecutive negative NP/OP PCR tests, clearance by a healthcare professional, or resolution of symptoms. Mobile phlebotomists in the prospective study collected whole blood, serum and a nasopharyngeal or oropharyngeal swab from every participant. Participants in the prospective study had the option to provide additional blood draws and questionnaires over a 2-month period. Before DNA extraction, blood samples from the prospective study were shipped at room temperature or frozen. CDR1 is given as MNHEY and CDR2 as SVGAGI, both from the germline V gene. Trimming removed 4 bases from V and 4 bases from J, leaving 14 bases between the germline ends. The CDR3 has 15 amino acids, counting the end cysteine and phenylalanine. The retained sequence is limited to the CDR3, 45 bases, with the frame set at the first base.

General findings and caveats noted by the study authors: Clinical and demographic metadata were provided uncurated, with the amount varying by source and participant.

The immunoSEQ Assay, a bias-controlled multiplex PCR, was used to amplify TCRbeta CDR3 regions from genomic DNA. Per the original workflow: Within the assay, amplification of reference gene primers was used to estimate how many nucleated cells each sample contained. To quantify the absolute abundance of each unique TCRbeta CDR3 rearrangement, sequence reads were collapsed and filtered. For each sample, productive Simpson clonality was calculated as the square root of Simpson's diversity index over productive rearrangements. The table comes from immuneACCESS by way of TCRdb, which keeps in-frame sequences with V and J called. Part of the clones is missing from these tables; in studies checked, under half for an unresolved V gene and the rest for unknown reasons. From that table come the V and J calls and clone size; the DNA was used to work out D and trimming. This sample holds 350,000 or so clones; more than 75% were observed only once. The ten largest clones take up 0.9% to 1.2% of the sample.

Sequenced: PBMCs or T cells enriched from blood (not recorded which). This clonotype originated in a woman in her twenties or thirties who had recovered from COVID-19. The chain was built from TRBV6-5 and TRBJ2-1; no D gene can be assigned with confidence. In nucleotides, the sequence is TGTGCCAGCAGTTTCCGGGTATCACCATACAATGAGCAGTTCTTC. It specifies CASSFRVSPYNEQFF.